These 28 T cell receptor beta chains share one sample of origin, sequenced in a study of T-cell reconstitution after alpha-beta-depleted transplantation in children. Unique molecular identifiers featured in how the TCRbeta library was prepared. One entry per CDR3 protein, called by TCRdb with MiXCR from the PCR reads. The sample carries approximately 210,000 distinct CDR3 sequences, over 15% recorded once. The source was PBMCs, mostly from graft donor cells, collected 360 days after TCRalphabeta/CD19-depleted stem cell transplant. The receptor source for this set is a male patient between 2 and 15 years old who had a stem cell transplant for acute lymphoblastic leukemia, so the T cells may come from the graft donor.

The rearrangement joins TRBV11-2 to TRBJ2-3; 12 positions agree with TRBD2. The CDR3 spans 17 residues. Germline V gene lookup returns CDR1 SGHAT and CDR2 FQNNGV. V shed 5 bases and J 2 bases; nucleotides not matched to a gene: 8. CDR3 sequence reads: CASSGDGLAGLTDTQYF. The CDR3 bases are TGTGCCAGCAGCGGAGATGGACTAGCGGGGCTCACAGATACGCAGTATTTT.

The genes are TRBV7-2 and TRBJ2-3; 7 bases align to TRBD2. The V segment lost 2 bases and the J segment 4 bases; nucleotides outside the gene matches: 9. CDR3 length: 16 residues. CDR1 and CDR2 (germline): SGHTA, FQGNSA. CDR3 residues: CASSLRARGSSDTQYF. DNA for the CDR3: TGTGCCAGCAGCTTACGGGCGCGGGGGTCCTCAGATACGCAGTATTTT.

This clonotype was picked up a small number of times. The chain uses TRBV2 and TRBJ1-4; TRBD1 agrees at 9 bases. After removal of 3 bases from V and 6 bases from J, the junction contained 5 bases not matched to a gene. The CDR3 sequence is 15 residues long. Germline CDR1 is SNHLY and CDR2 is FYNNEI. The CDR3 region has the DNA TGTGCCAGCAGTGATCCATGGACAGGGGATGAAAAACTGTTTTTT. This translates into CASSDPWTGDEKLFF.

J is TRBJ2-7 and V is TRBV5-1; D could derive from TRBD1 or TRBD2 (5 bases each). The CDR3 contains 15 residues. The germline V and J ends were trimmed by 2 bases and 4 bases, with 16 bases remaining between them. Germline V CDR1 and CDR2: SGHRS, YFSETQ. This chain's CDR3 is CASSLTGTEVYEQYF. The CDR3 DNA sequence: TGCGCCAGCAGCTTAACCGGGACGGAGGTTTACGAGCAGTACTTC.

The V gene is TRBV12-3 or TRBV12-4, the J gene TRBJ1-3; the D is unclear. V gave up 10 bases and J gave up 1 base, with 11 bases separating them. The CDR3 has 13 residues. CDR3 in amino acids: CATTPSSGNTIYF. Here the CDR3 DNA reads TGTGCCACTACCCCCAGTTCTGGAAACACCATATATTTT.

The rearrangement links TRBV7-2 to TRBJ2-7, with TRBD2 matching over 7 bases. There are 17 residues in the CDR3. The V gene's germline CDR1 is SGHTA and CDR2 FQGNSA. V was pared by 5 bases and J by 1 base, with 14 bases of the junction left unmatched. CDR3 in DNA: TGTGCCAGCAGCCTCCCAGGAGTGACAGCGGGGTCCTACGAGCAGTACTTC. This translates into CASSLPGVTAGSYEQYF.

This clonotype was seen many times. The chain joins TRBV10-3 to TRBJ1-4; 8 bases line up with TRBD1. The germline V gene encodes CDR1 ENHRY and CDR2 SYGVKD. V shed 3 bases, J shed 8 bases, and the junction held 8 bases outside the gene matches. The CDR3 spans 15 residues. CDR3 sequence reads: CAISDRTGNEEKLFF. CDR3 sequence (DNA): TGTGCCATCAGTGACCGGACAGGGAATGAGGAAAAACTGTTTTTT.

CDR3 DNA: TGTGCCAGCAGAGTGGGACAGCCCGCCTACAATGAGCAGTTCTTC. Encoded protein: CASRVGQPAYNEQFF. This chain joins TRBV12-3 or TRBV12-4 and TRBJ2-1; 7 bases are shared with TRBD1. Unmatched junction bases numbered 7, after V lost 6 bases and J lost 2 bases. The CDR3 totals 15 residues.

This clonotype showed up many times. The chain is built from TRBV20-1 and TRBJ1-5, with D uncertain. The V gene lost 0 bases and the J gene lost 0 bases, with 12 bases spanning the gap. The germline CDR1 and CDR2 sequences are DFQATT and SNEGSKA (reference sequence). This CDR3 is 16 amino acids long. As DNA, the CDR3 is TGCAGTGCTAGAGATCCTAGGGATCTTAGCAATCAGCCCCAGCATTTT. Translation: CSARDPRDLSNQPQHF.

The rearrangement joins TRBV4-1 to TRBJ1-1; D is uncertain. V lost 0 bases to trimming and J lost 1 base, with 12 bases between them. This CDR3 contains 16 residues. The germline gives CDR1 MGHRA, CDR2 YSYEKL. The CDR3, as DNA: TGCGCCAGCAGCCAAGAAGGCCGTAGTTGGAACACTGAAGCTTTCTTT. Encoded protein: CASSQEGRSWNTEAFF.

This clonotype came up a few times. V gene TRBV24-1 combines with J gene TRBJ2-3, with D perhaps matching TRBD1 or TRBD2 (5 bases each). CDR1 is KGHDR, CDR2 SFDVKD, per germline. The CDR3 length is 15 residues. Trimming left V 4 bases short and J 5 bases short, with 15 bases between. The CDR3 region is CATSDPSGAGDTQYF. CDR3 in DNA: TGTGCCACCAGTGACCCATCCGGGGCCGGAGATACGCAGTATTTT.

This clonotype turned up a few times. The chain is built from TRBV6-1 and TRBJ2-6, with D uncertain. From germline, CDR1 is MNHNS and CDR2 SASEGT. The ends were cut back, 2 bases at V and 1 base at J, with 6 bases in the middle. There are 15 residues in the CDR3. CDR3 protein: CASSESASGANVLTF. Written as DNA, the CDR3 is TGTGCCAGCAGTGAATCGGCATCTGGGGCCAACGTCCTGACTTTC.

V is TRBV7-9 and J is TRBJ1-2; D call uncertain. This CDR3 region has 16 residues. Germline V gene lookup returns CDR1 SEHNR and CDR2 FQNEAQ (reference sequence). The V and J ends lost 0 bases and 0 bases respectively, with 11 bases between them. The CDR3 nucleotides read TGTGCCAGCAGCTTAGCGCAGGACGGCCCTAACTATGGCTACACCTTC. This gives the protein CASSLAQDGPNYGYTF.

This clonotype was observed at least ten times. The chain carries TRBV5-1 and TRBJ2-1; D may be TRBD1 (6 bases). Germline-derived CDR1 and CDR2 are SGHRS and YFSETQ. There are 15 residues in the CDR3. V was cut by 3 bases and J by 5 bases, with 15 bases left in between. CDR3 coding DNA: TGCGCCAGCAGCTCCCGGGCGGACAGCAACAATGAGCAGTTCTTC. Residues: CASSSRADSNNEQFF.

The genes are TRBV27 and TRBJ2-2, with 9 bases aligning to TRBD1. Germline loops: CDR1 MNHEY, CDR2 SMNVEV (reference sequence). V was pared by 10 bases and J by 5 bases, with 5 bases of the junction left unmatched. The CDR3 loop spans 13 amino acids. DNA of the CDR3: TGTGCCACCACAGGGGGCGAGACCGGGGAGCTGTTTTTT. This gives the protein CATTGGETGELFF.

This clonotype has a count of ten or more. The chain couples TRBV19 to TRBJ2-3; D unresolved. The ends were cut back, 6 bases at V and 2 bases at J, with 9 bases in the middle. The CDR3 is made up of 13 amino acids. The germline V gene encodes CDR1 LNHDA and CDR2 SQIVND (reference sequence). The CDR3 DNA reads TGTGCCAGTAGATATATAGACACAGATACGCAGTATTTT. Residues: CASRYIDTDTQYF.

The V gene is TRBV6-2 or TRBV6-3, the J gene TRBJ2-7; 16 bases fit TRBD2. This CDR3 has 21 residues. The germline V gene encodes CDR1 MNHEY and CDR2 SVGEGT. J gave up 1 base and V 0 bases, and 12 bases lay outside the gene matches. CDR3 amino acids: CASSYSATGTSGGATSYEQYF. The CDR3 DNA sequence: TGTGCCAGCAGTTACTCGGCAACCGGGACTAGCGGGGGGGCAACATCCTACGAGCAGTACTTC.

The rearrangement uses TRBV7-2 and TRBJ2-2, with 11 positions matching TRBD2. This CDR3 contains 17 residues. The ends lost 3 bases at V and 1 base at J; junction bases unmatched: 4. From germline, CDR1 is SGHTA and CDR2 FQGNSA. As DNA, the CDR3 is TGTGCCAGCAGCTTGGTCGGACTAGCGGGGAACACCGGGGAGCTGTTTTTT. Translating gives CASSLVGLAGNTGELFF.

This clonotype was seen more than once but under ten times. As DNA, the CDR3 is TGTGCCAGCAGCTTAGGTCCAGGTGGCACAGATACGCAGTATTTT. This gives the protein CASSLGPGGTDTQYF. The chain employs TRBV7-9 and TRBJ2-3; the D is unclear. The germline CDR1 and CDR2 sequences are SEHNR and FQNEAQ (reference sequence). The CDR3 totals 15 residues. Trimming left V 1 base short and J 1 base short, with 9 bases between.

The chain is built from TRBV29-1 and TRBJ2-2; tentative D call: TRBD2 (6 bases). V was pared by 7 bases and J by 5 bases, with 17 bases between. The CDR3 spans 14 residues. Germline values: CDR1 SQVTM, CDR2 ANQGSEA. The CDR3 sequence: CSGLLAAETGELFF. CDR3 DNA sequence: TGCAGCGGCCTACTAGCCGCCGAGACCGGGGAGCTGTTTTTT.

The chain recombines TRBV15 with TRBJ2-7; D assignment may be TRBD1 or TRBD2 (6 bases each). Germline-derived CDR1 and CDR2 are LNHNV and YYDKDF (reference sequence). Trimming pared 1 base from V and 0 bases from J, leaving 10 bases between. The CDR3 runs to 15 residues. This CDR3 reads CATSRAGARSYEQYF. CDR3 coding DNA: TGTGCCACCAGCAGAGCGGGGGCTCGCTCCTACGAGCAGTACTTC.

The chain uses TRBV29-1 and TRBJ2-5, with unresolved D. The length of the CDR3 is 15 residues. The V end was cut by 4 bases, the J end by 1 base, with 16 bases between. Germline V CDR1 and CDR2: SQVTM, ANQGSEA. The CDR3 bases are TGCAGCGTTGTGGTGAAACCTATAACCCAAGAGACCCAGTACTTC. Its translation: CSVVVKPITQETQYF. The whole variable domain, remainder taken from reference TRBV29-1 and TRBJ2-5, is SAVISQKPSRDICQRGTSLTIQCQVDSQVTMMFWYRQQPGQSLTLIATANQGSEATYESGFVIDKFPISRPNLTFSTLTVSNMSPEDSSIYLCSVVVKPITQETQYFGPGTRLLVL.

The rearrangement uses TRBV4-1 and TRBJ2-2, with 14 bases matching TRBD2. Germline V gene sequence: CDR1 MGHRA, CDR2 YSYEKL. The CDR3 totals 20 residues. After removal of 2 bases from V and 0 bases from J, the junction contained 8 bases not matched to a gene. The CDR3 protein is CASSQLGLAGGPSNTGELFF. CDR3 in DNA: TGCGCCAGCAGCCAACTTGGACTAGCGGGGGGACCCTCGAACACCGGGGAGCTGTTTTTT.

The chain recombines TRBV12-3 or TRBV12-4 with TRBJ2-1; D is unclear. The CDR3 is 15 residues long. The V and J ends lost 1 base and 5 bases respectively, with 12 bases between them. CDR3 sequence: CASSLDWLPHNEQFF. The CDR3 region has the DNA TGTGCCAGCAGTTTAGACTGGCTGCCTCACAATGAGCAGTTCTTC.

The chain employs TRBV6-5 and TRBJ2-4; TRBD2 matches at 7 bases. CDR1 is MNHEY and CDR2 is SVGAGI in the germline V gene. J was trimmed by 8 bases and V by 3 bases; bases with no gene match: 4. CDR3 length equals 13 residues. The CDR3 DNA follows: TGTGCCAGCAGTTATGTGGGAGGGGACATTCAGTACTTC. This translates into CASSYVGGDIQYF.

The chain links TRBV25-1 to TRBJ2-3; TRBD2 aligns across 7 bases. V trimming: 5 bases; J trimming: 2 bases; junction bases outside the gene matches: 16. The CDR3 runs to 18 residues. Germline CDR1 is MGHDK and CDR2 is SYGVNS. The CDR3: CASSPRGGRGRYTDTQYF. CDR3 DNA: TGTGCCAGCAGTCCCCGGGGCGGGCGGGGGAGGTACACAGATACGCAGTATTTT. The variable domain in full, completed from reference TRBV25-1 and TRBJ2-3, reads EADIYQTPRYLVIGTGKKITLECSQTMGHDKMYWYQQDPGMELHLIHYSYGVNSTEKGDLSSESTVSRIRTEHFPLTLESARPSHTSQYLCASSPRGGRGRYTDTQYFGPGTRLTVL.

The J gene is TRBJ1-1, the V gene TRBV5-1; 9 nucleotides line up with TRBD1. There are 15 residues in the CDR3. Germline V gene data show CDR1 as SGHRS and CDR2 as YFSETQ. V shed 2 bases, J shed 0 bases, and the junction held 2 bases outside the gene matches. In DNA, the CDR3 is TGCGCCAGCAGCTTTGGACAGGGGTTGAACACTGAAGCTTTCTTT. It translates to CASSFGQGLNTEAFF.

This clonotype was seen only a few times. CDR3 sequence (DNA): TGTGCCAGCAGTTCGCTCCTGCAGGGGAAGACCCAGTACTTC. It is translated as CASSSLLQGKTQYF. The chain recombines TRBV12-3 or TRBV12-4 with TRBJ2-5, with a weak D call TRBD1 (6 bases). The CDR3 consists of 14 residues. Trimming took 4 bases from V and 6 from J, leaving 15 bases between them.